What follows describes a single T cell receptor (beta chain). The record originates from a study of blood T cell repertoires in COVID-19. The overall study: Donors in the United States, Italy and Spain gave samples during acute or convalescent COVID-19. T cells, B-cell-depleted T cells, or PBMCs provided the cDNA or gDNA that served as material.

Followed over time, Seattle patients had been enrolled while infection was active. Data came from immunoSEQ multiplex PCR; TCRdb stores just in-frame clones and leaves some out. The data show a few hundred thousand clones, roughly 90% seen once. CDR1 and CDR2 from the germline V gene are SQVTM and ANQGSEA. The V and J ends lost 4 bases and 3 bases, in that order; junction bases with no gene match: 6. The CDR3 totals 13 residues. Input material: peripheral blood. The chain recombines TRBV29-1 with TRBJ2-7; the match to TRBD1 covers 7 bases. This TCR was sampled from a woman aged 25 to 39 with COVID-19, enrolled during active disease. CDR3 sequence (DNA): TGCAGCGTTGGGACAGGCGCCTTCTACGAGCAGTACTTC. This translates into CSVGTGAFYEQYF.